Sequencing of this T cell receptor beta chain was carried out in a study of blood T cell repertoires in COVID-19. About the study: The United States, Italy and Spain provided the acute and convalescent COVID-19 samples. PBMCs, B-cell-depleted T cells, or T cells provided the cDNA or gDNA that made up the material.

The CDR3 is made up of 14 amino acids. V was clipped by 3 bases and J by 8 bases; unmatched bases: 6. CDR1 LGHDT and CDR2 YNNKEL come from the germline V gene (reference sequence). Original data processing: Amplification of reference gene primers was used by the study to estimate nucleated cell counts. The method was immunoSEQ multiplex PCR; TCRdb's version includes in-frame clones alone and lacks a portion of them. That table furnishes V, J and clone size, whereas the DNA furnished D and trimming. The profile shows roughly 70,000 clones, around 70% of them singletons. The TCR was taken from a man aged 55 to 70 with acute or convalescent COVID-19. The sequenced material came from peripheral blood. V and J are TRBV3-1 (or the pseudogene TRBV3-2) and TRBJ2-2; 7 positions match TRBD1. The DNA of the CDR3 is TGTGCCAGCAGCCAGGGTAGGGGGCATGGGGAGCTGTTTTTT. This encodes CASSQGRGHGELFF.